The 5 T cell receptor beta chains in this list originate from one sample, sequenced in a study of T cell responses to AZD1222 COVID-19 vaccine. The table came from immunoSEQ multiplex PCR; TCRdb's copy has only in-frame clones and leaves some out. The sample lists 110,000 or so clones, around 88% occurring once. The sample in question was peripheral blood, obtained 28 days after the second AZD1222 dose. Receptors originate from an adult who received the AZD1222 COVID-19 vaccine.

The gene calls are TRBV11-3 and TRBJ2-7, with D possibly called TRBD1 or TRBD2 (5 bases each). The CDR3 has 14 residues. Trimming cost V 6 bases and J 2 bases, with 14 bases left between them. CDR1 and CDR2 (germline): SGHNT, YENEEA. CDR3 bases: TGTGCCAGCAGTAGGGACCCAGGCGCCTACGAGCAGTACTTC. Protein sequence: CASSRDPGAYEQYF.

The rearrangement joins TRBV29-1 to TRBJ2-3, with 13 positions matching TRBD2. CDR3 length: 15 amino acids. J gave up 4 bases and V 6 bases, and 7 bases lay outside the gene matches. Per germline, CDR1 SQVTM and CDR2 ANQGSEA. Here the CDR3 reads CSVDGLAGVPDTQYF. DNA for the CDR3: TGCAGCGTCGACGGACTAGCGGGGGTTCCAGATACGCAGTATTTT.

This chain joins TRBV14 and TRBJ1-1; tentatively, D is TRBD1 (6 bases). The CDR3 runs 13 residues. The V gene lost 5 bases and the J gene lost 4 bases, with 11 bases spanning the gap. CDR1 and CDR2 from the germline V gene are SGHDN and FVKESK. DNA of the CDR3: TGTGCCAGCAGCAGACAGGTGGGCACTGAAGCTTTCTTT. It yields the protein CASSRQVGTEAFF.

The chain couples TRBV7-2 to TRBJ2-7; D call uncertain. This CDR3 is 14 amino acids long. CDR1 is SGHTA and CDR2 is FQGNSA in the germline V gene. V shed 6 bases and J shed 5 bases, with 17 bases lying between them. CDR3 sequence: CASSRRVGIHEQYF. The CDR3 nucleotides read TGTGCCAGCAGTCGAAGGGTGGGGATCCACGAGCAGTACTTC.

This chain links TRBV11-3 with TRBJ2-5; 7 bases are shared with TRBD1. Germline lookup yields CDR1 SGHNT and CDR2 YENEEA. With V trimmed by 2 bases and J by 4 bases, 10 bases remained unmatched. The CDR3 runs to 16 residues. As DNA, the CDR3 is TGTGCCAGCAGCTTATCAGGGGGTCTAGTCCCAGAGACCCAGTACTTC. Translated, it gives CASSLSGGLVPETQYF. The full variable domain, its missing parts supplied by reference TRBV11-3 and TRBJ2-5, is EAGVVQSPRYKIIEKKQPVAFWCNPISGHNTLYWYLQNLGQGPELLIRYENEEAVDDSQLPKDRFSAERLKGVDSTLKIQPAELGDSAVYLCASSLSGGLVPETQYFGPGTRLLVL.